The rows below give T cell receptor beta chains drawn from one sample of a study of blood T cells in healthy people across ages. One entry per CDR3 protein, called by TCRdb with MiXCR from the 5' RACE reads. Seen here are approximately 800,000 distinct CDR3 sequences, about 37% observed once, and the top ten hold 10% to 15%. The sequenced material came from blood. These receptor sequences come from a man aged 18 to 30 in good health. CDR3s leave out the opening cysteine and the closing phenylalanine or tryptophan. Only some rows state a clone size, as once, few, many or a class for expanded clones.

clone size	J gene	V gene	CDR3 protein
.	TRBJ2-1	TRBV7-8	ASSQTGTSGRGQF
.	TRBJ2-1	TRBV27	ASSLTTAFSYNEQF
.	TRBJ1-3	TRBV4-2	ASSRGPGSGNTIY
many	TRBJ2-3	TRBV7-2	ASSTVGYTQY
.	TRBJ2-1	TRBV20-1	SASTSGGGKNEQF
.	TRBJ1-5	TRBV4-2	ASSQDLGEMWGQPQH
many	TRBJ2-3	TRBV29-1	SVDGSSDTQY
few	TRBJ2-7	TRBV7-2	ASSLARGGVNEQY
.	TRBJ2-4	TRBV20-1	SARPREPIQY
many	TRBJ2-1	TRBV7-2	ASSLAGASYNEQF
once	TRBJ1-1	TRBV13	ASSVVDRAEAF
.	TRBJ2-5	TRBV27	AGSFIGTSGGASNEQY
.	TRBJ1-1	TRBV10-2	ASRADRGNTEAF
many	TRBJ1-4	TRBV28	ASSQAGQGGEKLF
.	TRBJ1-5	TRBV20-1	SARAGQGYQPQH
many	TRBJ1-2	TRBV12-3/TRBV12-4	ASTARGGYT
many	TRBJ2-5	TRBV12-3/TRBV12-4	ASSLGPRQETQY
.	TRBJ2-1	TRBV20-1	SALKAGGELQYNEQF
.	TRBJ2-5	TRBV20-1	SARVDLKGETQY
.	TRBJ2-1	TRBV20-1	SARDGTPVEDNEQF
many	TRBJ2-1	TRBV4-2	ASSQVGAPEQF
few	TRBJ2-1	TRBV9	ASSVFGTQNNEQF
few	TRBJ1-5	TRBV12-3/TRBV12-4	ASSPRDSQYQPQH
.	TRBJ2-3	TRBV27	ASRAIPRGFTDTQY
few	TRBJ2-7	TRBV20-1	SASPASLTRGSYEQY
.	TRBJ2-6	TRBV4-1	ASGQVRLGANVLT
few	TRBJ1-2	TRBV18	ASSPPSGGLANYGYT
many	TRBJ2-3	TRBV4-2	ASSQTRGVTDTQY
.	TRBJ1-1	TRBV27	ASTNRGTEAF
few	TRBJ2-1	TRBV2	ASSDGRTGSNEQF
once	TRBJ2-1	TRBV29-1	SVEPGAGYNEQF
few	TRBJ2-7	TRBV7-9	ASSGGTGGNHNEQY
once	TRBJ1-2	TRBV5-4	ASTKPGQAGGNGCT
.	TRBJ2-5	TRBV10-3	AISERGRYNEQY
.	TRBJ2-3	TRBV12-3/TRBV12-4	ASSLNRAPRADTQY
.	TRBJ2-5	TRBV12-3/TRBV12-4	ASSRNEDEQY
once	TRBJ1-3	TRBV5-5	AGSLKVRGPGNTIY
few	TRBJ2-3	TRBV7-2	ASSWDRATDTQY
.	TRBJ2-1	TRBV7-2	ASSLGGAALNGQF
.	TRBJ1-2	TRBV25-1	ASSEPGHTYGYT
.	TRBJ1-2	TRBV7-9	ASSYTETGSHYGYT
.	TRBJ1-1	TRBV7-2	ASSLKRGNTEAF